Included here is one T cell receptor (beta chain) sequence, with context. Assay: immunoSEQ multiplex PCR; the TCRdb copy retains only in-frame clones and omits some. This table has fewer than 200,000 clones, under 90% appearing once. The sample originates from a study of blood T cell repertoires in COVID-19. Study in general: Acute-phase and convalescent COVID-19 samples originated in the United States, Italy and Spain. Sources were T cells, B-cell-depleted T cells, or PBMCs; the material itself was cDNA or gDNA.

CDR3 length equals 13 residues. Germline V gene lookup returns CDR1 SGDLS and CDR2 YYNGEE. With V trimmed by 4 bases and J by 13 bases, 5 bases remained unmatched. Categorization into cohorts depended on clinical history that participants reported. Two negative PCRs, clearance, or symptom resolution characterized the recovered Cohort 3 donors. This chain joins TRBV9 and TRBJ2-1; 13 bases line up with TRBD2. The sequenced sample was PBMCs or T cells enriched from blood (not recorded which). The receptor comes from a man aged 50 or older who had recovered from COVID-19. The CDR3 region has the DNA TGTGCCAGCAGCCCCGGGACTAGCGGGGCCCAGTTCTTC. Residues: CASSPGTSGAQFF.